The sequence of this T cell receptor (beta chain) was determined in a study of blood T cell repertoires in COVID-19. Study-level background: Samples came from the United States, Italy and Spain, spanning acute and convalescent COVID-19. T cells, B-cell-depleted T cells, or PBMCs supplied cDNA or gDNA.

In the original workflow: Nucleated cell number was recorded as an estimate derived from reference gene primer amplification. Data came from immunoSEQ multiplex PCR; TCRdb stores just in-frame clones and leaves some out. V, J and clone size are those of that table, while D and trimming were read from the DNA. The sample comprises just under 50,000 clones, around 79% of which are singletons, and roughly 25% rests with the top ten. As to this clone: A junction end diverges from the germline sequence, so it may reflect a read error. Other DNA variants within this sample encode the same CDR3.

What was sequenced was peripheral blood. This clonotype originated in a man in his 70s with acute or convalescent COVID-19.

In DNA, the CDR3 is TGTGCTAGCAGCTTCGGTAGCTCCTACGAGCAGTACTTC. Amino acids: CASSFGSSYEQYF. This sequence joins TRBV11-2 and TRBJ2-7; no reliable D call. CDR1 and CDR2 (germline): SGHAT, FQNNGV. The CDR3 consists of 13 residues.